Listed below are T cell receptor beta chains from one sample, sequenced in a study of blood T cells in healthy people across ages. TCRdb recomputed calls from the 5' RACE reads with MiXCR, one row per CDR3 protein. The sample lists 760,000 or so distinct CDR3 sequences; approximately 25% were seen once. The sample also formed part of further work on T cells of mothers and their children.

Sequences were obtained from blood. The receptor source for this set is a boy aged 5-17 years in good health. CDR3s include the opening cysteine and the closing phenylalanine or tryptophan. D genes are given only for firm matches. Clone sizes are given selectively: once, few, many, or a class where the clone is expanded.

d_gene,v_gene,abundance,j_gene,CDR3nt,CDR3aa
NA,TRBV2,many,TRBJ1-5,TGTGCCAGCCGGGATAGCAATCAGCCCCAGCATTTT,CASRDSNQPQHF
NA,TRBV7-2,few,TRBJ1-3,TGTGCCAGCAGCAACAGGCGGCAGTTCTCTGGAAACACCATATATTTT,CASSNRRQFSGNTIYF
NA,TRBV4-3,NA,TRBJ1-1,TGCGCCAGCAGCCCCCACCTTTTCGGGGCCCCTGAAGCTTTCTTT,CASSPHLFGAPEAFF
TRBD1,TRBV3-1,few,TRBJ1-2,TGTGCCAGCAGCCTTGGGACAGGGAGAGTGGAGGGCTACACCTTC,CASSLGTGRVEGYTF
NA,TRBV15,NA,TRBJ2-7,TGTGCCACCAGCAGGTCCCCGGGACGGAGTTACGAGCAGTACTTC,CATSRSPGRSYEQYF
NA,TRBV27,NA,TRBJ1-4,TGTGCCAGCAGTTCCCGAGCAGGGGTAAATGAAGAACTGTTTTTT,CASSSRAGVNEELFF
NA,TRBV29-1,NA,TRBJ1-2,TGCAGCGGGTACAGAACAACAGGGTATGGCTACACCTTC,CSGYRTTGYGYTF
TRBD2,TRBV28,NA,TRBJ2-7,TGTGCCAGCAGTTCCCTGAGTTTGTCTAGCGGGAAGGTGTACGAGCAGTACTTC,CASSSLSLSSGKVYEQYF
NA,TRBV28,few,TRBJ2-5,TGTGCCAGCAGTCCCGAGGGGTATCAAGAGACCCAGTACTTC,CASSPEGYQETQYF
NA,TRBV7-2,few,TRBJ2-1,TGTGCCAGCAGCTTAAACGGGAATACTGAGCAGTTCTTC,CASSLNGNTEQFF
NA,TRBV19,NA,TRBJ2-7,TGTGCCAGTAGTGTCGGGGAACTCTACGAGCAGTACTTC,CASSVGELYEQYF
TRBD1,TRBV6-5,NA,TRBJ1-6,TGTGCCAGCAGTTACACACAGGGGGCTGATTCACCCCTCCACTTT,CASSYTQGADSPLHF
NA,TRBV2,few,TRBJ2-5,TGTGCCAGCAGTAGGGGGACTACCGCAGAGACCCAGTACTTC,CASSRGTTAETQYF
NA,TRBV5-5,NA,TRBJ2-5,TGTGCCAGCAGCTGGAGACAGCTACAAGAGACCCAGTACTTC,CASSWRQLQETQYF
TRBD2,TRBV6-2/TRBV6-3,few,TRBJ2-1,TGTGCCAGCAGTAAAACCACAAACCTCCTAGCGGGCATATACAATGAGCAGTTCTTC,CASSKTTNLLAGIYNEQFF
NA,TRBV7-2,few,TRBJ2-7,TGTGCCAGCAGCTTTACCGGGCAATCCTCCTACGAGCAGTACTTC,CASSFTGQSSYEQYF
TRBD1,TRBV29-1,few,TRBJ1-1,TGCAGCGTTGCTAGGGACAGGGGGTCTGAAGCTTTCTTT,CSVARDRGSEAFF
NA,TRBV7-2,few,TRBJ2-2,TGTGCCAGCAGCGCTCTAGAACATGGGGAGCTGTTTTTT,CASSALEHGELFF
NA,TRBV11-2,NA,TRBJ2-5,TGTGCCAGCAGCTTAGTAGGAGGAGGCGAGACCCAGTACTTC,CASSLVGGGETQYF
NA,TRBV29-1,few,TRBJ2-5,TGCAGCGTTGAAGGGGTTGGACCCTCCAAGGAGACCCAGTACTTC,CSVEGVGPSKETQYF
NA,TRBV12-3/TRBV12-4,NA,TRBJ2-7,TGTGCCAGCAGCCTGGGACTTGGGTTCGAGCAGTACTTC,CASSLGLGFEQYF
NA,TRBV25-1,few,TRBJ1-2,TGTGCCAGCAGTGACGGGGATGGCGGCTACACCTTC,CASSDGDGGYTF
TRBD2,TRBV5-5,few,TRBJ2-7,TGTGCCAGCAGCTATGTGACTAGCGGAGGGTACGAGCAGTACTTC,CASSYVTSGGYEQYF
TRBD2,TRBV24-1,NA,TRBJ2-5,TGTGCCACCTCGGGGGGACCGCAGTATGGGGTCCAAGAGACCCAGTACTTC,CATSGGPQYGVQETQYF
NA,TRBV3-1,NA,TRBJ1-6,TGTGCCAGCAGCCAGGGACACCGTAATTCACCCCTCCACTTT,CASSQGHRNSPLHF
NA,TRBV29-1,NA,TRBJ2-7,TGCAGCGTTGCCGGCCAGGGTGGCGGCGAGCAGTACTTC,CSVAGQGGGEQYF
NA,TRBV10-3,NA,TRBJ1-5,TGTGCCATCAGTGCCAGTGAACCGGAGCCCCAGCATTTT,CAISASEPEPQHF
TRBD2,TRBV20-1,NA,TRBJ2-2,TGCAGTGCTAAACAGCGGGAGGGTTTCGCCGGGGAGCTGTTTTTT,CSAKQREGFAGELFF
NA,TRBV28,NA,TRBJ2-5,TGTGCCAGCAGTTTCGGCCCTGGGGTGTACTTC,CASSFGPGVYF
TRBD2,TRBV2,NA,TRBJ2-3,TGTGCCAGCACAAGACTAGCGGGACCGATGGGGAAAGATACGCAGTATTTT,CASTRLAGPMGKDTQYF
TRBD2,TRBV20-1,NA,TRBJ2-5,TGCAGTGCAACTAGCGGGAGCTTTTCAGAGACCCAGTACTTC,CSATSGSFSETQYF
TRBD2,TRBV24-1,NA,TRBJ2-5,TGTGCCACCAGTGAACCAGCGGGAGCGGGAGAGACCCAGTACTTC,CATSEPAGAGETQYF
NA,TRBV12-3/TRBV12-4,few,TRBJ2-6,TGTGCCAGCAGCGTAACAGGGTCTGGGGCCAACGTCCTGACTTTC,CASSVTGSGANVLTF
NA,TRBV12-3/TRBV12-4,NA,TRBJ2-2,TGTGCCAGCAGTTTAGTCGGCGGTGGCGGGGAGCTGTTTTTT,CASSLVGGGGELFF
NA,TRBV20-1,few,TRBJ2-5,TGCAGTGCTGCTCCGGTGCAGGGAGGGGGAGAGACCCAGTACTTC,CSAAPVQGGGETQYF
TRBD2,TRBV6-5,NA,TRBJ2-1,TGTGCCAGCAGATCACTAGCGGGAGCTTACAATGAGCAGTTCTTC,CASRSLAGAYNEQFF
TRBD1,TRBV20-1,few,TRBJ2-5,TGCAGTGCCCCTTATGGACAGGTTGGGACCCAGTACTTC,CSAPYGQVGTQYF
NA,TRBV3-1,few,TRBJ2-5,TGTGCCAGCAGCCAAGTCCTAGGGAGGGAGACCCAGTACTTC,CASSQVLGRETQYF
NA,TRBV12-3/TRBV12-4,NA,TRBJ1-3,TGTGCCAGCCTCTGGCGTGGAAACACCATATATTTT,CASLWRGNTIYF
TRBD2,TRBV9,NA,TRBJ2-7,TGTGCCAGCAGCACCGAGGCGACTAGCGCTTTCTACGAGCAGTACTTC,CASSTEATSAFYEQYF
NA,TRBV12-3/TRBV12-4,few,TRBJ1-1,TGTGCCAGCATTATGGTGGGTGGGAGTGCTGAAGCTTTCTTT,CASIMVGGSAEAFF
TRBD1,TRBV12-3/TRBV12-4,NA,TRBJ1-2,TGTGCCAGCAGTTTAGTAGGGCAGGGGGATGGCTACACCTTC,CASSLVGQGDGYTF
NA,TRBV29-1,few,TRBJ1-4,TGCAGCGTTGAAGCCGGGGGCAGTTCTAATGAAAAACTGTTTTTT,CSVEAGGSSNEKLFF
TRBD2,TRBV3-1,few,TRBJ2-1,TGTGCCAGCAGCCAAGGGGGTAGCGGGGAGTCCCTATACAATGAGCAGTTCTTC,CASSQGGSGESLYNEQFF
NA,TRBV10-3,NA,TRBJ1-3,TGTGCCATCAGTGCACGGATTGGCTCTGGAAACACCATATATTTT,CAISARIGSGNTIYF
TRBD1,TRBV6-2/TRBV6-3,few,TRBJ2-7,TGTGCCAGCAGTTACGGGACAGGGGTCTCCTACGAGCAGTACTTC,CASSYGTGVSYEQYF
NA,TRBV11-2,NA,TRBJ2-7,TGTGCCAGCAGCTTAAGTGCAGGGATCCACGAGCAGTACTTC,CASSLSAGIHEQYF
NA,TRBV7-2,NA,TRBJ2-2,TGTGCCAGCAGCTTAGTGGTCGGGGAGCTGTTTTTT,CASSLVVGELFF
NA,TRBV3-1,NA,TRBJ2-5,TGTGCCAGCAGCCAAGGACGGCACGGAGGGGAGACCCAGTACTTC,CASSQGRHGGETQYF
NA,TRBV11-2,few,TRBJ2-2,TGTGCCAGCACCACGGGTGGCGGGGAGCTGTTTTTT,CASTTGGGELFF
NA,TRBV19,few,TRBJ1-4,TGTGCCAGTACCCTTTCGGGTGCAATGTTTTTT,CASTLSGAMFF
TRBD1,TRBV29-1,few,TRBJ2-1,TGCAGCGTTGAAGCCTCCGGGACAGGGTCCTACAATGAGCAGTTCTTC,CSVEASGTGSYNEQFF
NA,TRBV2,NA,TRBJ2-7,TGTGCCAGCGGAACCGGGACATCGGTCGGGGAGCAGTACTTC,CASGTGTSVGEQYF
NA,TRBV12-3/TRBV12-4,few,TRBJ1-1,TGTGCCAGCAGTTTCTCGTTGGAGTCTGAAGCTTTCTTT,CASSFSLESEAFF
NA,TRBV12-3/TRBV12-4,few,TRBJ1-2,TGTGCCAGCAGTTTAGTTACCGCTCTCTATGGCTACACCTTC,CASSLVTALYGYTF
NA,TRBV29-1,NA,TRBJ1-1,TGCAGCGTTGAAGGCCAGGGACTTGAAGCTTTCTTT,CSVEGQGLEAFF
NA,TRBV7-9,NA,TRBJ2-3,TGTGCCAGCAGCATACCTGAAGGGGACACGCAGTATTTT,CASSIPEGDTQYF
NA,TRBV13,NA,TRBJ2-7,TGTGCCAGCAGCTTTGATCCGGTTGAACCCTACGAGCAGTACTTC,CASSFDPVEPYEQYF
TRBD2,TRBV6-6,few,TRBJ2-5,TGTGCCAGCAGTTACTCGCCGACGGGACTACAAGAGACCCAGTACTTC,CASSYSPTGLQETQYF